The T cell receptor beta chain under discussion was sequenced for a study of cytomegalovirus exposure and HLA in healthy donors (dated by TCRdb to 2015 to 2018). With respect to the entire study: In an earlier analysis of under 750 of the donors, about 270 Gb of sequence data and some 120 million unique TCR beta sequences from roughly 180 million T cells were reported. Among around 400 genotyped donors of the cohort, an average of approximately 240,000 unique TCR beta nucleotide sequences was sequenced per donor, of which roughly 17% were non-productive. Among the roughly 400 genotyped donors, under 90% belonged to the genetic ancestry cluster associated with self-reported Caucasian donors. To decide whether each TCR beta V gene segment behaved as functional or pseudogenic, an earlier analysis of several hundred of the donors relied on high-throughput TCR beta sequencing. HLA typing included class I and class II loci at four-digit resolution. Genome-wide SNP genotypes for about 65% of the 666 donors were used in a later genetic analysis, which treated that subset as a discovery cohort. All discovery cohort repertoires had been generated on a single sequencing platform. The T cell repertoires of under 750 subjects were profiled by immunosequencing and related to cytomegalovirus serostatus. A later analysis re-examined previously published TCR beta repertoires from 500 to 700 donors and added high-resolution HLA genotyping to investigate patterns of TCR occurrence. Roughly 300 gigabases of sequencing data and around 80 million unique TCR sequences made up an early release that covered around 640 HLA-typed donors. The number of typed donors differed by locus: roughly 620-640 for A, B, C, DRB1 and DQB1; 522 for DQA1; 600 to 610 for DPA1; and approximately 450 for DPB1. In the later analysis, no new phenotypic data were used to find candidate immune exposures; instead, reliance was placed on TCR beta sequences and their occurrence across donors. In addition to the first cohort of hundreds of subjects, a separate validation cohort of 130 or so different subjects was used. Roughly five DR-DQ haplotypes were handled as single units for association and clustering, since linkage in the cohort was strong. To predict cytomegalovirus infection status, the study brought together high-throughput TCR immunosequencing, statistical association of individual TCRs with disease status, and machine learning. Donor age, sex, ethnicity and CMV serostatus were collected together with the repertoire data. The study aimed to test whether signatures of past pathogen exposure could be identified by cataloging public T cell receptors.

The research as a whole found: Over 15 rarely observed V segments, including chromosome 9 orphons, were excluded from the earlier analysis of several hundred of the donors because counts were too low. A further reported finding was that TCR beta sequences accurately predicted the HLA-A and HLA-B alleles for most subjects in the first cohort. In a later genetic analysis, fewer N-insertions in productive TCRs were reported among donors in an Asian-associated ancestry cluster than the approximately 670-donor mean. Some IMGT-functional V segments, including TRBV6-2 and TRBV6-3, could not be told apart with the 87-base-pair reads, so those segments were excluded. Roughly uniform sequencing depth across donors was assumed in presence/absence analyses, although this assumption may not hold. Strong co-occurrence of HLA alleles, especially DR and DQ, made assigning TCR associations to individual alleles difficult. The cohort was sequenced for TCR beta chains only, and without alpha or paired-chain data the features that could be detected were limited. The study listed 170 or so TCR beta chains as associated with cytomegalovirus. According to a later analysis, parvovirus B19, influenza, CMV and Epstein-Barr virus appeared linked to several top co-occurrence clusters. The sequencing pipeline was judged likely to have produced a cluster of highly shared sequence variants as a technical artifact. Cytomegalovirus status was reported to be diagnosed by the classifier with high specificity and sensitivity in both the original and validation cohorts. Correlated functional status among segregating V segments might be attributable to linkage disequilibrium, but an unknown experimental factor could not be ruled out. According to a later analysis, TCR association rates differed among HLA loci, with DRB1 alleles showing the most associated TCRs and HLA-C alleles showing the fewest. In an earlier analysis of about 600 of the donors, most TCR beta V segments appeared in productive rearrangements about 90% or about 30% of the time, broadly matching IMGT annotations. In a later analysis, HLA-associated TCR beta chains were found to be more clonally expanded and to have lower generation probabilities than equally common non-associated chains. In a later analysis, more than 15,000 TCR beta sequences were associated with specific HLA alleles at a false discovery rate of 0.05. The authors suggested that the approach could potentially be extended to other disease states and immunological phenotypes. In a later genetic analysis, a missense DCLRE1C variant was associated with V-gene and J-gene trimming of TCR beta chains, and the association was replicated in an independent cohort. According to a later analysis, most CMV-associated TCR beta chains appeared to be HLA-restricted, and the HLA associations seemed to be driven largely by CMV exposure. The only immune exposure information available for the cohort was CMV serostatus. Most TCR sequences were seen in very few donors, while some public TCRs were found in many individuals. Because some donors lacked HLA typing at each locus, the association tests relied only on the typed subset. A few of the identified cytomegalovirus-associated TCR beta chains were confirmed in vitro to be specific for cytomegalovirus antigens.

Library method: the immunoSEQ multiplex PCR assay. For the multiplex PCR, a mixture combining 60 forward primers for TCR Vbeta segments and 13 reverse primers for TCR Jbeta segments was used. The CDR3 region of rearranged TCR beta genes was amplified from genomic DNA with a multiplex PCR assay. Amplified TCR beta libraries were sequenced as 87-base-pair reads on the Illumina HiSeq System. In the authors' own workflow: In a later analysis, some 80 million unique TCR beta chains were counted across the approximately 640 repertoires, and roughly 10 million of these chains were shared by at least two donors. Raw reads were error-corrected and collapsed into unique sequences with a nearest-neighbor algorithm that merged closely related sequences to remove PCR and sequencing errors. CDR3 sequences were aligned to IMGT reference sequences to assign V, D and J gene segments. For a sequence to be retained, at least a six-nucleotide match to both a V gene segment and a J gene segment was required. Rearrangements were called productive when the CDR3 lacked stop codons and stayed in frame with V and J; all others were non-productive. Following IMGT convention, CDR3 was defined as the stretch from the second conserved V-encoded cysteine up to the conserved J-encoded phenylalanine. The earlier analysis of 587 of the donors excluded sequences that lacked an unambiguous match to a single V gene segment. An earlier analysis of 587 of the donors called V segments functional above 56.7% productive rearrangements and segregating when the between-donor standard deviation exceeded 5%. To diagnose cytomegalovirus status from the catalog of TCR beta chain sequences, a statistical classification framework was built. V and J gene assignment, in a later analysis, came from comparing TCR nucleotide sequences with IMGT/GENE-DB human TR gene sequences. A later analysis assigned CDR3 sequences and most-parsimonious VDJ recombination scenarios with the TCRdist pipeline. In a later analysis, each TCR beta chain was defined by its CDR3 amino acid sequence together with its V-gene family, and reads lacking a unique V-gene family were excluded. In a later analysis, a few hundred highly shared, low-generation-probability nucleotide sequences were removed to address suspected cross-contamination and a sequencing artifact. In a later analysis, a clonal expansion index was calculated for each public chain from normalized within-repertoire ranks of inferred template counts. In a later analysis, generation probabilities were computed using a VDJ recombination model fitted to out-of-frame rearrangements, and the results were checked against IGoR. Hypergeometric tests were used in a later analysis to score TCR-TCR, TCR-HLA and TCR-CMV co-occurrence, with a repertoire-size bias correction applied to the TCR pairs. A later analysis estimated false discovery rates by permuting HLA or CMV assignments 20 times. A later analysis grouped co-occurring TCRs with DBSCAN, adding TCRdist sequence similarity when clustering within HLA-allele-positive subsets. Co-occurrence clustering excluded repertoires with fewer than 30,000 or more than 120,000 public chains, plus five with anomalous nucleotide sharing. The clones in this table, taken by TCRdb from immuneACCESS, are in-frame only. Not every clone is retained; where verified, under half of the shortfall comes from an unresolved V gene, and the cause of the rest is unknown. That table gives V, J and clone size, and the DNA gave D and trimming. The sample table contains under 200,000 clones; only one count was recorded for approximately 84% of them. The ten largest clones capture about 6.3% of the sample.

From the cysteine through the phenylalanine, the CDR3 covers 16 amino acids. Only CDR3 DNA remains: 48 bases, in frame from the first base. The V end loses 4 bases and the J end loses 4 bases, and a stretch of 17 bases separates them. From a lookup of the germline V gene, CDR1 and CDR2 are LGHNT and FRNRAP. Turning to this clone: Its antigen is unknown. It has no much larger one-base neighbor in the sample; base qualities were not kept.

The cohort comprised several hundred healthy bone marrow donors. Cohort members were all nominally healthy when sampled, although unrecorded immune exposures were likely present. The donor tested CMV seropositive and was one of the 289 seropositive cohort members. A peripheral blood sample was collected from each donor, and TCR beta sequencing was performed on peripheral blood mononuclear cells. Genomic DNA extraction from the blood cell samples was performed with the Qiagen DNeasy Blood Extraction Kit. Source material: PBMCs. The sequence links TRBV12-5 to TRBJ1-5; TRBD1 is possibly the D segment (5 matching bases). The TCR originated in a male donor in good health and CMV-seropositive. For the CDR3, the sequence is CASGWGSEGGNQPQHF. The nucleotides are TGTGCTAGTGGTTGGGGGTCGGAGGGCGGGAATCAGCCCCAGCATTTT.